Many counts were recorded for the clone carrying this TCR beta chain. The antigen remains undetermined. This record belongs to a study of T-cell memory formation after mild COVID-19. Study-level points and caveats: Contracting CD4+ clones were located mainly in CM and EM, and CD8+ clones in EMRA.

This CDR3 has 15 residues. V lost 2 bases and J 2 bases, leaving 13 bases between the germline ends. Per germline, CDR1 MGHRA and CDR2 YSYEKL. TCRdb redid the calling of the 5' RACE reads with MiXCR, one entry per CDR3 protein. The table shows 350,000 to 500,000 distinct CDR3 sequences, with approximately 19% occurring only once. The origin of this receptor is a man aged 18 to 29 who had mild COVID-19 (a few samples of this study predate the infection). Cell type and time point are not known. Sequenced input: PBMCs or a T cell subset sorted from them (not recorded which). The chain recombines TRBV4-1 with TRBJ2-7; a possible D gene is TRBD1 (7 bases). The CDR3 DNA reads TGCGCCAGCAGCCAACGCCAGGGGGGACCCTACGAGCAGTACTTC. Encoded protein: CASSQRQGGPYEQYF.